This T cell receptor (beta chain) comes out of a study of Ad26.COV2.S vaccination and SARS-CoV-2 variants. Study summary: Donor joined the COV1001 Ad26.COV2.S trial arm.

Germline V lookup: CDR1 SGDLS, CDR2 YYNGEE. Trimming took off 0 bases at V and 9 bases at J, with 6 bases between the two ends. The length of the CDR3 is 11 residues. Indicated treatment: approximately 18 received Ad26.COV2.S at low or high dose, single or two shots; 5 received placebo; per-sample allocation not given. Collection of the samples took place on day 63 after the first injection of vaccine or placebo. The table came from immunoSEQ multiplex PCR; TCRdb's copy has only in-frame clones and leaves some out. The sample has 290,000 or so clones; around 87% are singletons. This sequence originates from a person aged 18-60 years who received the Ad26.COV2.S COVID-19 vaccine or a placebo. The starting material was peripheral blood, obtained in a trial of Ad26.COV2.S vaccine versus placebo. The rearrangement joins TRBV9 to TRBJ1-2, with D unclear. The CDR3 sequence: CASSVGFRYTF. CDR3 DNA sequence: TGTGCCAGCAGCGTAGGATTTCGCTACACCTTC.